This TCR beta chain was observed in a study of cytomegalovirus exposure and HLA in healthy donors (dated by TCRdb to about 2017). For context, the study as a whole: In an earlier analysis of under 750 of the donors, about 270 Gb of sequence data and about 110 million unique TCR beta sequences from 150 million to 200 million T cells were reported. Among about 410 genotyped donors of the cohort, an average of roughly 230,000 unique TCR beta nucleotide sequences was sequenced per donor, of which approximately 19% were non-productive. Typing coverage varied by locus: roughly 620-630 donors for A, B, C, DRB1 and DQB1; approximately 500 for DQA1; more than 600 for DPA1; around 450 for DPB1. A later analysis re-analyzed previously published TCR beta repertoires from approximately 700 donors and added high-resolution HLA genotyping to study TCR occurrence patterns. The study aimed to test whether cataloging public T cell receptors could reveal signatures of past pathogen exposure. A later genetic analysis took genome-wide SNP genotypes for about 55% of the 666 donors and used that subset as a discovery cohort. Besides the first cohort of hundreds of subjects, a separate validation cohort made up of 120 different subjects was used. The T cell repertoires of under 700 subjects were profiled by immunosequencing and related to cytomegalovirus serostatus. Donor age, sex, ethnicity and CMV serostatus were compiled alongside the repertoire data. HLA typing included class I and class II loci at four-digit resolution. An earlier analysis of around 580 of the donors used high-throughput TCR beta sequencing to judge whether each TCR beta V gene segment behaved as functional or pseudogenic. The genetic ancestry cluster associated with self-reported Caucasian donors included about 81% of the approximately 410 genotyped donors. Every repertoire in the discovery cohort had been generated on one and the same sequencing platform. Roughly 300 gigabases of sequencing data and approximately 91 million unique TCR sequences made up an early release that covered 500 to 650 HLA-typed donors. About five DR-DQ haplotypes were treated as single units for association and clustering because of strong linkage in the cohort. Rather than using new phenotypic data, the later analysis identified candidate immune exposures from TCR beta sequences and from how often those sequences occurred across donors. High-throughput TCR immunosequencing, statistical association of individual TCRs with disease status, and machine learning were combined to predict cytomegalovirus infection status.

Here is what the overall study found, with its caveats: Strong co-occurrence of HLA alleles, especially DR and DQ, made assigning TCR associations to individual alleles difficult. The earlier analysis of around 600 of the donors excluded over 15 rarely observed V segments, including chromosome 9 orphons, because counts were too low. A later analysis found that HLA-associated TCR beta chains were more clonally expanded and had lower generation probabilities than equally common non-associated chains. A group of highly shared sequence variants was considered likely to be a technical artifact of the sequencing pipeline. A further reported finding was that TCR beta sequences accurately predicted the HLA-A and HLA-B alleles for most subjects in the first cohort. Only TCR beta chains were sequenced in this cohort, and the absence of alpha or paired-chain data limited detectable features. A few of the identified cytomegalovirus-associated TCR beta chains were confirmed in vitro to be specific for cytomegalovirus antigens. Because some donors lacked HLA typing at each locus, the association tests relied only on the typed subset. The authors suggested that the approach could potentially be generalized to other disease states and immunological phenotypes. Linkage disequilibrium might explain the correlated functional status among segregating V segments, but an unknown experimental factor could not be excluded. Across donors, most TCR sequences were observed very rarely, whereas some public TCRs were present in many individuals. The 87-base-pair reads could not distinguish some IMGT-functional V segments, including TRBV6-2 and TRBV6-3, so those segments were excluded. In the study, approximately 160 TCR beta chains were listed as associated with cytomegalovirus. Compared with the roughly 700-donor mean, donors in an Asian-associated ancestry cluster had fewer N-insertions in productive TCRs, according to a later genetic analysis. CMV serostatus was the only immune exposure information available for the cohort. Broadly in line with IMGT annotations, most TCR beta V segments showed up in productive rearrangements about 90% or about 30% of the time in an earlier analysis of around 550 of the donors. Presence/absence analyses assumed roughly uniform sequencing depth across donors, an assumption that may not hold. A later analysis found that TCR association rates varied across HLA loci, with DRB1 alleles showing the most associated TCRs and HLA-C alleles the fewest. Cytomegalovirus status was reported to be diagnosed by the classifier with high specificity and sensitivity in both the original and validation cohorts. Specific HLA alleles were associated with 16,951 TCR beta sequences at a false discovery rate of 0.05 in a later analysis. A later analysis reported that several top co-occurrence clusters appeared linked to parvovirus B19, influenza, CMV and Epstein-Barr virus. Most CMV-associated TCR beta chains appeared to be HLA-restricted in a later analysis, and the HLA associations seemed to be driven largely by CMV exposure. V-gene and J-gene trimming of TCR beta chains was associated with a missense DCLRE1C variant in a later genetic analysis, and the association was replicated in an independent cohort.

The cohort was made up of around 720 healthy bone marrow donors. At the time of sampling, every cohort member was nominally healthy, though immune exposures that went unrecorded were likely present. The donor was CMV seronegative and was included in the group of 352 seronegative cohort members. Each donor provided a peripheral blood sample, and peripheral blood mononuclear cells were used for TCR beta sequencing. The Qiagen DNeasy Blood Extraction Kit was used to extract genomic DNA from the blood cell samples. Comment on this clone: Its antigen specificity is not known. There are no base qualities to consult, and no much larger clone falls within one base.

Spanning cysteine to phenylalanine, the CDR3 consists of 15 amino acids. Only CDR3 DNA remains: 45 bases, in frame from the first base. The germline V gene specifies SNHLY as CDR1 and FYNNEI as CDR2. V and J are trimmed by 2 bases and 5 bases, and the gene matches miss 4 bases of the junction. Receptors were amplified or captured by the immunoSEQ multiplex PCR assay. For the multiplex PCR, a mixture combining 60 forward primers for TCR Vbeta segments and 13 reverse primers for TCR Jbeta segments was used. Amplification of the CDR3 region of rearranged TCR beta genes was performed with a multiplex PCR assay on genomic DNA. On the Illumina HiSeq System, the amplified TCR beta libraries were sequenced as 87-base-pair reads. Per the source publication's procedure: In a later analysis, about 80 million unique TCR beta chains were counted across the approximately 640 repertoires, and about 10 million of these chains were shared by at least two donors. A nearest-neighbor algorithm error-corrected the raw reads and collapsed the reads into unique sequences, merging closely related sequences to remove PCR and sequencing errors. CDR3 sequences were aligned to IMGT reference sequences to assign V, D and J gene segments. For a sequence to be retained, at least a six-nucleotide match to both a V gene segment and a J gene segment was required. Rearrangements were classified as productive when the CDR3 lacked stop codons and remained in frame with V and J, and all other rearrangements were classified as non-productive. Following IMGT convention, CDR3 was defined as the stretch from the second conserved V-encoded cysteine up to the conserved J-encoded phenylalanine. Sequences without an unambiguous match to a single V gene segment were excluded from the earlier analysis of 587 of the donors. In an earlier analysis of a few hundred of the donors, a V segment was called functional when productive rearrangements were above 56.7%, and segregating when the standard deviation between donors exceeded 5%. A statistical classification framework was built to diagnose cytomegalovirus status from the catalog of TCR beta chain sequences. In a later analysis, V and J genes were assigned by comparing TCR nucleotide sequences against IMGT/GENE-DB human TR gene sequences. A later analysis assigned CDR3 sequences and most-parsimonious VDJ recombination scenarios with the TCRdist pipeline. In a later analysis, each TCR beta chain was defined by its CDR3 amino acid sequence together with its V-gene family, and reads lacking a unique V-gene family were excluded. A later analysis removed roughly 590 highly shared, low-generation-probability nucleotide sequences to deal with suspected cross-contamination and a sequencing artifact. In a later analysis, a clonal expansion index was calculated for each public chain from normalized within-repertoire ranks of inferred template counts. In a later analysis, generation probabilities were computed using a VDJ recombination model fitted to out-of-frame rearrangements, and the results were checked against IGoR. A later analysis scored TCR-TCR, TCR-HLA and TCR-CMV co-occurrence with hypergeometric tests, applying a repertoire-size bias correction to TCR pairs. False discovery rates were estimated in a later analysis by permuting HLA or CMV assignments 20 times. In a later analysis, co-occurring TCRs were grouped using DBSCAN, with TCRdist sequence similarity added in when clustering inside HLA-allele-positive subsets. Repertoires with fewer than 30,000 or more than 120,000 public chains were left out of co-occurrence clustering, as were several repertoires with anomalous nucleotide sharing. The immuneACCESS repertoire file appears here via TCRdb, limited to in-frame rearrangements. These files lack a portion of the clones; in checked studies, under half of the deficit traces to unresolved V genes, and the cause of the others is not known. V and J calls and clone size come straight from that table; D and trimming were deduced from the DNA. Counted in this sample were about 200,000 clones; around 83% of them appeared once. Together, the top ten hold about 2.5% of the sample.

What was sequenced was PBMCs. The chain uses TRBV2 and TRBJ1-1, with 11 bases aligning to TRBD1. This clonotype originated in a woman aged 35 to 49 in good health and CMV-seronegative. The nucleotide sequence is TGTGCCAGCAGTGAACGGGACAGGGGGTGGACTGAAGCTTTCTTT. The encoded protein is CASSERDRGWTEAFF. Where the CDR3 stops, the reference TRBV2 and TRBJ1-1 genes take over; the full variable domain is EPEVTQTPSHQVTQMGQEVILRCVPISNHLYFYWYRQILGQKVEFLVSFYNNEISEKSEIFDDQFSVERPDGSNFTLKIRSTKLEDSAMYFCASSERDRGWTEAFFGQGTRLTVV.